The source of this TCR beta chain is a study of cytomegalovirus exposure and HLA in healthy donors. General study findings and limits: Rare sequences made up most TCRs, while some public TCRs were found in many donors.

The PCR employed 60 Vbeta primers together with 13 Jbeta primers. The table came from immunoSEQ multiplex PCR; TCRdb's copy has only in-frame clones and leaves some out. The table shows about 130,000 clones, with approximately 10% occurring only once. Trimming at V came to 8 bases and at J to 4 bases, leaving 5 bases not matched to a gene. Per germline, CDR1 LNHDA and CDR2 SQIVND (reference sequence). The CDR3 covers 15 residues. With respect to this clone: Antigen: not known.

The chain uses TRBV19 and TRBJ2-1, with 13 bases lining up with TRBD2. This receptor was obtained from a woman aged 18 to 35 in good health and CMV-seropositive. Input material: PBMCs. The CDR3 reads CASGATSGGYNEQFF. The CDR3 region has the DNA TGTGCCAGTGGCGCGACTAGCGGGGGGTACAATGAGCAGTTCTTC.